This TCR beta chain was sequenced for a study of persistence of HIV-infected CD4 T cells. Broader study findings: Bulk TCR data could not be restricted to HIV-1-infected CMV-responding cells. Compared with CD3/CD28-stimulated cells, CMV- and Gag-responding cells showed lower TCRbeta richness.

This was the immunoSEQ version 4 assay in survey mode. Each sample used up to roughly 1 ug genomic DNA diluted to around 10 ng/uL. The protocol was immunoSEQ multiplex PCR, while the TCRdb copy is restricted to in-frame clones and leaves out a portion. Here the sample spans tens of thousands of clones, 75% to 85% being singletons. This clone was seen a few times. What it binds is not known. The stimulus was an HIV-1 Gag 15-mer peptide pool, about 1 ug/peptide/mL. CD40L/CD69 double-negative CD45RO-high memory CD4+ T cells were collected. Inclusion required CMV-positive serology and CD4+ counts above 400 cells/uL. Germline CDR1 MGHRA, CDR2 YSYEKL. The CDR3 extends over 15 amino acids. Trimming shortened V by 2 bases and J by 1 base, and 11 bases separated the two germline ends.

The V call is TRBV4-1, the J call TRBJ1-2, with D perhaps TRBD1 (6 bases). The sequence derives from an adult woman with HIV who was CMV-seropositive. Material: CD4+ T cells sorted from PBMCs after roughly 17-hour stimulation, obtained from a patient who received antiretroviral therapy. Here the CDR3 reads CASSQLGTSNYGYTF. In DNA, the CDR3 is TGCGCCAGCAGCCAACTTGGGACAAGTAACTATGGCTACACCTTC.